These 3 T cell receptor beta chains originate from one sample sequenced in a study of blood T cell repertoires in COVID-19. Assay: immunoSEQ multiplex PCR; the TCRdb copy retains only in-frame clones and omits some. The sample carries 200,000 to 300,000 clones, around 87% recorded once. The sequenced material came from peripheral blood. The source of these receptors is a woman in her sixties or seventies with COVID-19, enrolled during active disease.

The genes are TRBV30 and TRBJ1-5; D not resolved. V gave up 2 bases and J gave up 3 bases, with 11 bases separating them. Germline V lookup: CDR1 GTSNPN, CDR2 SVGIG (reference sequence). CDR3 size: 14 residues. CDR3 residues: CAWSHGEFNQPQHF. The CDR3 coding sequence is TGTGCCTGGAGTCACGGGGAATTCAATCAGCCCCAGCATTTT.

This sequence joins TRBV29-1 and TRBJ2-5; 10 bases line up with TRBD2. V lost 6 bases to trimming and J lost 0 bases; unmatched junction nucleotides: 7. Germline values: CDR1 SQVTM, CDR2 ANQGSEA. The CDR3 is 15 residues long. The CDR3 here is CSVTRTSGNQETQYF. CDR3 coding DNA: TGCAGCGTAACCAGGACTAGCGGTAACCAAGAGACCCAGTACTTC.

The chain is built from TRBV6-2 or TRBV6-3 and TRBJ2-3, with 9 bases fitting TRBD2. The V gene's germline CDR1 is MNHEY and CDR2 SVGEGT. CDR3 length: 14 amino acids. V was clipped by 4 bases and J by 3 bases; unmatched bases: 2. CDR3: CASSLAGVTDTQYF. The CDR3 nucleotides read TGTGCCAGCAGTTTAGCGGGAGTAACAGATACGCAGTATTTT.